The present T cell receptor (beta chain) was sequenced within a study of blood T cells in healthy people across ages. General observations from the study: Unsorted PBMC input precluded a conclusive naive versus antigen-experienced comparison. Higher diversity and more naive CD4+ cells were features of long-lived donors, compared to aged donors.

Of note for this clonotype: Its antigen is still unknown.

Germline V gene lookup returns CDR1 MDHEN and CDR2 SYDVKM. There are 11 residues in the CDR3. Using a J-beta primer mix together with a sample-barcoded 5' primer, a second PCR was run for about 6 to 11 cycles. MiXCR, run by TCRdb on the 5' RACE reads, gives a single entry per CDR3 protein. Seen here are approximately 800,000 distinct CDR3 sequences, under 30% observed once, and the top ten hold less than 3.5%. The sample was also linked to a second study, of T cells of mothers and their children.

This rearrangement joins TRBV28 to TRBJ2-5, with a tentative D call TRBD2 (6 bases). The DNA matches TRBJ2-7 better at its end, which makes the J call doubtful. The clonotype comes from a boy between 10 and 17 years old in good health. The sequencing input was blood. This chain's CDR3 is CASSERAEQYF. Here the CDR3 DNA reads TGTGCCAGCAGTGAGCGGGCCGAGCAGTACTTC.